These T cell receptor beta chains were read from a single sample in a study of blood T cells in healthy people across ages. One entry per CDR3 protein results from TCRdb running MiXCR on the 5' RACE reads. Found here are approximately 780,000 distinct CDR3 sequences, roughly 25% of them singletons; the top ten hold 3%. Another study also made use of these data, one on T cells of mothers and their children.

The sample taken for sequencing was blood. These receptor sequences come from a boy under 18 in good health. Each CDR3 is given with its conserved first and last residue. Each record gives: J gene, V gene, CDR3 protein.

J gene: TRBJ2-7; V gene: TRBV6-6; CDR3 protein: CASSYGGAGAYEQYF
J gene: TRBJ1-4; V gene: TRBV5-1; CDR3 protein: CASSLAPTATNEKLFF
J gene: TRBJ2-5; V gene: TRBV3-1; CDR3 protein: CASSQDRVLETQYF
J gene: TRBJ1-2; V gene: TRBV7-3; CDR3 protein: CASSPHPGTINYGYTF
J gene: TRBJ2-3; V gene: TRBV29-1; CDR3 protein: CSVGRQGTDTQYF
J gene: TRBJ1-6; V gene: TRBV28; CDR3 protein: CASTLRDGENSPLHF
J gene: TRBJ1-1; V gene: TRBV12-3/TRBV12-4; CDR3 protein: CAAGGGTEAFF
J gene: TRBJ2-3; V gene: TRBV20-1; CDR3 protein: CSASARSYLAGGRTDTQYF
J gene: TRBJ1-2; V gene: TRBV5-5; CDR3 protein: CASSLGGQIYGYTF
J gene: TRBJ1-2; V gene: TRBV6-1; CDR3 protein: CASSGTGGPHHYGYTF
J gene: TRBJ2-3; V gene: TRBV20-1; CDR3 protein: CSATGLAGRGTDTQYF
J gene: -; V gene: TRBV20-1; CDR3 protein: CSARLRGNNEQFF